This entry is about one TCR beta chain. This clone was seen a single time. The clone's antigen remains unknown. Base qualities are not recorded, but no much larger clone differs from it by a single base. The CDR3 goes from the cysteine to the phenylalanine over 14 residues. Just CDR3 DNA is preserved here, 42 bases in frame from base 1. Per the germline V gene, SGHTS is the CDR1 and YDEGEE is the CDR2. The V and J ends are trimmed by 4 bases and 3 bases, leaving 13 bases between them. Libraries came from the immunoSEQ multiplex PCR assay. Following the manufacturer's protocol, the hsTCRB Kit was used to amplify rearranged TCR beta chain sequences. TCRB libraries were sequenced on an Illumina MiSeq. In the paper's pipeline: The proprietary platform of the kit vendor was used for demultiplexing, trimming and gene mapping. The table was pulled from immuneACCESS by TCRdb, which kept in-frame rearrangements only. Such tables lose some clones; where checked, under half of the loss comes from unresolved V genes, and the rest has no known cause. That table furnishes V, J and clone size, whereas the DNA furnished D and trimming. This sample lists approximately 79,000 clones; roughly 85% were detected once. Over 0.6% of the sample is taken by the ten largest.

These data are taken from a study of a mutant IDH1 vaccine in newly diagnosed glioma (dated by TCRdb to about 2021). Background on the whole study: Patients were given eight vaccinations, in weeks 1, 3, 5, 7, 11, 15, 19 and 23, which matched visits V03 through V10. Vaccination started 4-6 weeks after radiotherapy alone, or was given together with temozolomide cycles in the groups whose treatment included chemotherapy. Before enrollment, most patients had been given radiochemotherapy with temozolomide as standard therapy, while the rest had received either radiotherapy alone or temozolomide alone. Of the 30 or so patients who were treated, 62.5% were male and around 38% were female, and the mean age was approximately 40 years. Longitudinal TCRB deep sequencing was done for 20 to 25 treated patients, wherever samples were available for exploratory analyses. Six visits were used for peripheral blood collection: V03 (baseline), V05, V07, V10, V12 and V13. The paper's findings and limits, for the study overall: Selection of PBMC samples for TCRB deep sequencing was based on availability. Immune responses induced by the vaccine were seen in around 93% of patients across multiple MHC alleles. Pseudoprogression seemed to be unrelated to changes in the top peripheral T cell clonotypes found by TCRB sequencing. According to the authors, sample limitations meant that analyses of patient blood samples could not be reproduced.

The label giving this sample's time point can be read as: week 23, last vaccination. Each vaccine dose was 300 ug of a 20-mer mutant IDH1 peptide in Montanide, given subcutaneously with topical imiquimod. Newly diagnosed WHO grade 3 or 4 IDH1-mutant astrocytomas showing loss of nuclear ATRX were present in the donors. The samples were drawn from NOA16, a multicentre, single-arm, open-label phase I trial in Germany that tested a mutant IDH1 peptide vaccine in humans for the first time. Genomic DNA for TCRB sequencing was isolated from EDTA blood with the DNeasy Blood and Tissue Kit. Sample: PBMCs, taken from a glioma patient whose treatment included an IDH1 peptide vaccine. The chain is made from TRBV5-8 and TRBJ1-2; the D region possibly corresponds to TRBD1 (6 bases align). The clonotype originates from a woman aged 50 to 65 with glioma. Read as DNA, the sequence is TGTGCCAGCAGCCCAATAAACAGGGACTATGGCTACACCTTC. This gives the protein CASSPINRDYGYTF.